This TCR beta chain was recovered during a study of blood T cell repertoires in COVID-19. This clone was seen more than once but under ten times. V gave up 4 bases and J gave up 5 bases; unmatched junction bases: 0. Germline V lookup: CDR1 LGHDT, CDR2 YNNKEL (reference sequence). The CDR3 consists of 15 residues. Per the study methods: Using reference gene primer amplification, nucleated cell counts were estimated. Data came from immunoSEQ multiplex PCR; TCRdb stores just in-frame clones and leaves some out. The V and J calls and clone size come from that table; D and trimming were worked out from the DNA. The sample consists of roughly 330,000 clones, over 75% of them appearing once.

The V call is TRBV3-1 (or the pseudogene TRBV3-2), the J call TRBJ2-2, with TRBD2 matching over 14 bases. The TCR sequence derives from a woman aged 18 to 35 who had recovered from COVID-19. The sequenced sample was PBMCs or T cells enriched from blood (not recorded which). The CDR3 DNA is TGTGCCAGCAGCCGGACTAGCGGGGGGACCGGGGAGCTGTTTTTT. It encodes CASSRTSGGTGELFF.